Listed here are 28 T cell receptor beta chains from one sample, sequenced in a study of identical twins. One entry per CDR3 protein results from TCRdb running MiXCR on the 5' RACE reads. Of about 260,000 distinct CDR3 sequences in the sample, approximately 7% were seen once. These same data were also listed under a study on yellow fever vaccine responses in identical twins.

Material for sequencing was memory (CD45RO+) T cells sorted from blood. The receptors derive from a woman between 18 and 30 years old in good health.

This clonotype was observed a few times. This rearrangement joins TRBV9 to TRBJ1-2; D gene uncertain. V was shortened by 3 bases and J by 4 bases, with 16 bases between the two germline ends. Germline V gene data show CDR1 as SGDLS and CDR2 as YYNGEE. This CDR3 region has 15 residues. The DNA of the CDR3 is TGTGCCAGCAGCGGAAGGTCCCCAGGCGCCTATGGCTACACCTTC. This encodes CASSGRSPGAYGYTF.

This clonotype has a count of ten or more. The genes are TRBV5-1 and TRBJ1-5; TRBD1 might be the D (6 bases). V lost 0 bases and J lost 9, with 16 bases in between. The CDR3 contains 15 residues. The germline CDR1 and CDR2 sequences are SGHRS and YFSETQ. CDR3 sequence: CASSLDGQPLRPQHF. CDR3 DNA sequence: TGCGCCAGCAGCTTGGACGGACAGCCGCTGAGGCCCCAGCATTTT.

Many counts were recorded for this clonotype. The rearrangement joins TRBV3-1 to TRBJ2-1; 9 bases line up with TRBD2. Per the germline V gene, CDR1 is LGHDT and CDR2 is YNNKEL (reference sequence). V lost 3 bases and J lost 3; bases outside the gene matches: 0. This CDR3 region has 14 residues. The chain's CDR3 is CASSQRGGYNEQFF. The CDR3 DNA is TGTGCCAGCAGCCAGCGGGGGGGCTACAATGAGCAGTTCTTC.

The table lists this clonotype with a few counts. The rearrangement uses TRBV14 and TRBJ2-3; 10 bases map to TRBD2. From germline, CDR1 is SGHDN and CDR2 FVKESK. Trimming at V came to 4 bases and at J to 8 bases, leaving 15 bases not matched to a gene. This CDR3 spans 17 amino acids. The CDR3 DNA is TGTGCCAGCAGCCCCCCTAGCGGGGGAAGGGGATTGAGTACGCAGTATTTT. Translation gives CASSPPSGGRGLSTQYF.

In this sample, this clonotype turned up many times. For the CDR3, the DNA is TGCAGTGCTAGAGCCTTGGACCGCGCAACCTCTGGAAACACCATATATTTT. This encodes CSARALDRATSGNTIYF. The V gene is TRBV20-1, the J gene TRBJ1-3; no definite D call. The CDR3 extends over 17 amino acids. Germline V gene data show CDR1 as DFQATT and CDR2 as SNEGSKA (reference sequence). The ends were cut back, 1 base at V and 0 bases at J, with 16 bases in the middle.

This clonotype was picked up many times. The chain carries TRBV4-2 and TRBJ2-7; 15 bases are shared with TRBD2. The CDR3 runs to 17 residues. With 2 bases clipped from V and 5 bases from J, the junction kept 7 bases outside the gene matches. From germline, CDR1 is LGHNA and CDR2 YNFKEQ. The CDR3 is CASSQFGTSGRRDEQYF. The CDR3 DNA sequence: TGTGCCAGCAGCCAATTCGGGACTAGCGGGAGGAGGGACGAGCAGTACTTC.

This clonotype was seen repeatedly, ten times or more. This rearrangement joins TRBV12-3 or TRBV12-4 to TRBJ1-3; TRBD1 might be the D (5 bases). The CDR3 sequence is 14 residues long. V lost 6 bases, J lost 4 bases, and 13 bases lay in between. The DNA of the CDR3 is TGTGCCAGCAGACGGGACTCGGGAGGAAACACCATATATTTT. It encodes CASRRDSGGNTIYF.

This clonotype was observed many times. The chain recombines TRBV7-6 with TRBJ2-1; a possible D gene is TRBD1 (6 bases). The CDR3 length is 15 residues. V was pared by 5 bases and J by 8 bases, with 19 bases between. Germline V lookup: CDR1 SGHVS, CDR2 FNYEAQ. Here the CDR3 DNA reads TGTGCCAGCAGCCAGACAGGTTTAGTGTCGTATGAGCAGTTCTTC. This sequence encodes CASSQTGLVSYEQFF.

This chain uses TRBV24-1 with TRBJ2-2, with TRBD2 matching 7 bases. Germline V gene lookup returns CDR1 KGHDR and CDR2 SFDVKD. After removal of 5 bases from V and 6 bases from J, the junction contained 5 bases not matched to a gene. This CDR3 contains 14 residues. This CDR3 is CATSGRTRAGELFF. CDR3 DNA: TGTGCCACCAGTGGCAGGACTAGGGCCGGGGAGCTGTTTTTT.

This clonotype appeared a few times. The chain's CDR3 is CASSSGLAGPGELFF. CDR3 DNA: TGTGCCAGCAGCTCGGGACTAGCGGGACCCGGGGAGCTGTTTTTT. The rearrangement joins TRBV7-9 to TRBJ2-2, with TRBD2 matching over 13 bases. Trimming at V came to 4 bases and at J to 6 bases, leaving 2 bases not matched to a gene. Germline CDR1 reads SEHNR; CDR2 reads FQNEAQ (reference sequence). There are 15 residues in the CDR3.

This clonotype was detected many times. V usage is TRBV5-1 and J usage is TRBJ1-2; D is uncertain. V was cut by 5 bases and J by 0 bases, with 11 bases left in between. The germline V gene encodes CDR1 SGHRS and CDR2 YFSETQ. CDR3 length equals 14 residues. Written as DNA, the CDR3 is TGCGCCAGCAGTCGTCCAGGCCCTAACTATGGCTACACCTTC. It specifies CASSRPGPNYGYTF.

This clonotype has ten or more counts. CDR3 loop: CATSTAGGSYNEQFF. CDR3 coding DNA: TGTGCCACCAGTACGGCGGGAGGGTCCTACAATGAGCAGTTCTTC. The gene calls are TRBV24-1 and TRBJ2-1, with 9 bases identical to TRBD2. The length of the CDR3 is 15 residues. Germline CDR1 is KGHDR and CDR2 is SFDVKD. V trimming: 6 bases; J trimming: 1 base; junction bases outside the gene matches: 3.

This clonotype occurred a few times. The gene calls are TRBV7-3 and TRBJ2-7; D gene uncertain. Between the trimmed V and J ends, which lost 1 base and 2 bases, there was a span of 12 bases. Germline V lookup: CDR1 SGHTA, CDR2 FQGTGA. CDR3 length: 15 residues. CDR3 nucleotides: TGTGCCAGCAGCTTAATGGGTGACTCGGCCTACGAGCAGTACTTC. Protein product: CASSLMGDSAYEQYF.

This clonotype was seen at least ten times. The rearrangement links TRBV10-3 to TRBJ2-1, with 7 positions matching TRBD1. CDR1 and CDR2 (germline): ENHRY, SYGVKD. Trimming took 2 bases from V and 6 from J; bases not matched to a gene: 13. The CDR3 totals 17 residues. The CDR3: CAISEPNHQGQFNEQFF. CDR3 DNA sequence: TGTGCCATCAGTGAGCCAAACCATCAGGGACAGTTCAATGAGCAGTTCTTC.

This clonotype has at least ten counts. The genes are TRBV10-3 and TRBJ2-5; D is perhaps TRBD1 (6 bases). The V gene lost 7 bases and the J gene lost 5 bases, with 20 bases spanning the gap. This CDR3 contains 15 residues. Germline CDR1 ENHRY, CDR2 SYGVKD. CDR3 loop: CAIKFTVAGEETQYF. In nucleotides, the CDR3 is TGTGCCATCAAGTTTACGGTGGCAGGGGAGGAGACCCAGTACTTC.

This clonotype was counted ten times or more. V and J are TRBV20-1 and TRBJ1-5; no clear D gene. Germline CDR1 DFQATT, CDR2 SNEGSKA (reference sequence). V lost 3 bases and J 0 bases, leaving 6 bases between the germline ends. The CDR3 spans 13 residues. CDR3 sequence: CSASGNSNQPQHF. Here the CDR3 DNA reads TGCAGTGCTAGTGGGAATAGCAATCAGCCCCAGCATTTT.

This clonotype has a count of ten or more. This sequence joins TRBV20-1 and TRBJ2-1; 7 bases map to TRBD2. CDR3 length: 16 amino acids. The junction had 7 bases not matched to a gene; V was cut back by 1 base and J by 1 base. Germline V lookup: CDR1 DFQATT, CDR2 SNEGSKA (reference sequence). CDR3: CSARAMGGGSYNEQFF. CDR3 DNA: TGCAGTGCTAGAGCGATGGGCGGGGGATCCTACAATGAGCAGTTCTTC.

There are many counts of this clonotype. V gene TRBV5-1 combines with J gene TRBJ2-1; D unresolved. The CDR3 consists of 11 residues. CDR1 is SGHRS and CDR2 is YFSETQ in the germline V gene. The germline V and J ends were trimmed by 0 bases and 9 bases, with 4 bases remaining between them. DNA of the CDR3: TGCGCCAGCAGCTTGGGCCCTGAGCAGTTCTTC. Amino acids: CASSLGPEQFF.

Only a few counts were recorded for this clonotype. The chain combines TRBV7-8 with TRBJ2-2, with D unclear. V was trimmed by 5 bases and J by 6 bases, leaving 10 bases between them. The CDR3 loop spans 13 amino acids. Per the germline V gene, CDR1 is SGHVS and CDR2 is FQNEAQ. The chain's CDR3 is CASSHRRPGELFF. The DNA of the CDR3 is TGTGCCAGCAGCCATCGGCGGCCCGGGGAGCTGTTTTTT.

This clonotype was counted a few times. This chain links TRBV20-1 with TRBJ2-1; 7 nucleotides agree with TRBD2. The CDR3 length is 14 residues. CDR1 and CDR2 from the germline V gene are DFQATT and SNEGSKA (reference sequence). V shed 2 bases, J shed 4 bases, and the junction held 5 bases outside the gene matches. The CDR3 spells CSARLAGDYNEQFF. DNA of the CDR3: TGCAGTGCTAGATTGGCGGGGGATTACAATGAGCAGTTCTTC.

This clonotype was detected a few times. This chain links TRBV7-9 with TRBJ2-2; no definite D call. Germline loops: CDR1 SEHNR, CDR2 FQNEAQ (reference sequence). V shed 4 bases and J shed 5 bases, with 8 bases lying between them. The length of the CDR3 is 13 residues. The CDR3 DNA follows: TGTGCCAGCAGCTCACAGCAAACCGGGGAGCTGTTTTTT. Amino acid sequence: CASSSQQTGELFF.

There are many counts of this clonotype. CDR3 bases: TGTGCCAGCAGCCAAATACCCGATGAGGACACTGAAGCTTTCTTT. Its translation is CASSQIPDEDTEAFF. This chain joins TRBV3-1 and TRBJ1-1; D gene unclear. Trimming removed 2 bases from V and 3 bases from J, with 13 bases in between. From germline, CDR1 is LGHDT and CDR2 YNNKEL (reference sequence). The CDR3 is made up of 15 amino acids.

V and J are TRBV7-9 and TRBJ1-3; D remains ambiguous. With 1 base removed from V and 3 bases from J, the gap between germline ends came to 4 bases. The CDR3 runs 13 residues. Germline CDR1 reads SEHNR; CDR2 reads FQNEAQ (reference sequence). The CDR3 DNA is TGTGCCAGCAGCTTAGAGGGTGGAAACACCATATATTTT. It is translated as CASSLEGGNTIYF.

This chain connects TRBV11-2 to TRBJ2-7; D is uncertain. Deletions cut 6 bases from V and 2 bases from J, with 5 bases between. The CDR3 consists of 11 residues. Germline V gives CDR1 SGHAT, CDR2 FQNNGV. The CDR3 region has the DNA TGTGCCAGCAGTCGGGCCTACGAGCAGTACTTC. Residues: CASSRAYEQYF.

This rearrangement joins TRBV7-9 to TRBJ2-3; D might be TRBD1 or TRBD2, each matching 5 bases. This CDR3 has 17 residues. V was trimmed by 4 bases and J by 1 base, leaving 18 bases between them. Germline V lookup: CDR1 SEHNR, CDR2 FQNEAQ (reference sequence). In nucleotides, the CDR3 is TGTGCCAGCAGCTCAAGCGGAGGAACACAGGGCACAGATACGCAGTATTTT. Translated: CASSSSGGTQGTDTQYF.

This clonotype occurred a few times. The genes are TRBV5-1 and TRBJ1-2, with 7 bases fitting TRBD1. This CDR3 is 16 amino acids long. Trimming at V came to 4 bases and at J to 0 bases, leaving 9 bases not matched to a gene. CDR1 is SGHRS and CDR2 is YFSETQ in the germline V gene. Here the CDR3 reads CASSATGNSANYGYTF. For the CDR3, the DNA is TGCGCCAGCAGCGCGACAGGGAATTCAGCTAACTATGGCTACACCTTC.

The chain employs TRBV5-6 and TRBJ2-1; 8 bases map to TRBD2. This CDR3 spans 14 amino acids. Per the germline V gene, CDR1 is SGHDT and CDR2 is YYEEEE. The V segment lost 4 bases and the J segment 1 base; nucleotides outside the gene matches: 1. The CDR3 DNA sequence: TGTGCCAGCAGCGAGCGGGAGTCCTACAATGAGCAGTTCTTC. Residues: CASSERESYNEQFF.

This clonotype was detected ten times or more. This chain connects TRBV4-1 to TRBJ2-3, with D unclear. The V end lost 3 bases, the J end lost 2 bases, and 15 bases lay between the germline ends. Germline V lookup: CDR1 MGHRA, CDR2 YSYEKL. The CDR3 runs 16 residues. The CDR3 region is CASSHRSLGATDTQYF. In DNA, the CDR3 is TGCGCCAGCAGCCACCGAAGTTTAGGAGCCACAGATACGCAGTATTTT.